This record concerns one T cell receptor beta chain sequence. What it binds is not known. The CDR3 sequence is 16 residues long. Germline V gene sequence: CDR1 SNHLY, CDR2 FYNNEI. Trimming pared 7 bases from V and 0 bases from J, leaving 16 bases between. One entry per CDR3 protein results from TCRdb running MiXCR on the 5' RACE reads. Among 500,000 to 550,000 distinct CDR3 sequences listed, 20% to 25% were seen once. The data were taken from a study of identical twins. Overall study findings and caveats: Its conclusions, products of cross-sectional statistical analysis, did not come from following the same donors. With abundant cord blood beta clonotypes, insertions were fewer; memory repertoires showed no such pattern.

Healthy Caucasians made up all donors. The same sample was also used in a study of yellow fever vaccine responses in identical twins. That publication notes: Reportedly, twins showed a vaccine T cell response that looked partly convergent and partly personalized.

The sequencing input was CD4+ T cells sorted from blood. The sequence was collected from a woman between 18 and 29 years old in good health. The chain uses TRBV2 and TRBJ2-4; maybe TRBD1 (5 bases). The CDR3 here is CASTLYQGKAKNIQYF. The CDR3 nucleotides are TGTGCCAGCACACTATATCAGGGAAAAGCCAAAAACATTCAGTACTTC.